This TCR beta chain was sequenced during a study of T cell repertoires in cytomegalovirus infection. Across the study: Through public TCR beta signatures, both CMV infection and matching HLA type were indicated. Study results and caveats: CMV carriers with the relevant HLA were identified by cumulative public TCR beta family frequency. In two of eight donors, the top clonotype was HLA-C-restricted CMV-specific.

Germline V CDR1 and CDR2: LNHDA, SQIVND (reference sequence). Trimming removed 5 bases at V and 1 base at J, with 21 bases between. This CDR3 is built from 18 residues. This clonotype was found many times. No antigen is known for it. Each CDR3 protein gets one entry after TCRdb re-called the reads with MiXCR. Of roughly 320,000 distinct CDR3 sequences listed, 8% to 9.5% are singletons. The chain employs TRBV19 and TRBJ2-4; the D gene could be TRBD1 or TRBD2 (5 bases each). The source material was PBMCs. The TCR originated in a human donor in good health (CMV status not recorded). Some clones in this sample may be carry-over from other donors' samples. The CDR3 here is CASSPDGMGRMAKNIQYF. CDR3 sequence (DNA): TGTGCCAGTAGTCCCGACGGGATGGGACGTATGGCCAAAAACATTCAGTACTTC. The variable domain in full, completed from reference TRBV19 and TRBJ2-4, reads DGGITQSPKYLFRKEGQNVTLSCEQNLNHDAMYWYRQDPGQGLRLIYYSQIVNDFQKGDIAEGYSVSREKKESFPLTVTSAQKNPTAFYLCASSPDGMGRMAKNIQYFGAGTRLSVL.